The clone carrying this T cell receptor beta chain showed up just once. Its antigen remains unknown. The data derive from a study of post-analysis software for immune sequencing data. Study-level results: There were five or six TRBV segments more frequent in patients than controls, and TRBV5-6, TRBV5-1 and TRBV20-1 were among them.

Deletions cut 0 bases from V and 7 bases from J, with 18 bases between. The CDR3 has 16 residues. The germline V gene has CDR1 MRHNA and CDR2 SNTAGT. The TCR beta cDNA libraries carried unique molecular identifiers. MiXCR, run by TCRdb on the PCR reads, gives a single entry per CDR3 protein. The sample consists of about 620,000 distinct CDR3 sequences, around 47% of them appearing once. The V call is TRBV6-4, the J call TRBJ1-2; D is unresolved. The origin of this receptor is a girl aged 5-17 years with multiple sclerosis. The sample consisted of blood. The CDR3 spells CASSDSIGRVRGGYTF. In DNA, the CDR3 is TGTGCCAGCAGTGACTCGATTGGGAGAGTTCGGGGTGGCTACACCTTC.